This entry concerns a single T cell receptor (beta chain). The sample holds one count of this clone. Its binding antigen is unknown. Per-base quality was not reported, and no clone a single base away is much larger than it. Including the terminal cysteine and phenylalanine, the CDR3 comprises 15 residues. The read is trimmed to its CDR3 DNA, 45 bases read in frame from base 1. V loses 3 bases, J loses 2 bases, and the germline ends lie 14 bases apart. CDR1 is given as GTSNPN and CDR2 as SVGIG, both from the germline V gene (reference sequence). This entry is derived from a study of a mutant IDH1 vaccine in newly diagnosed glioma (dated by TCRdb to the early 2020s). Describing the broader study: Vaccination started 4-6 weeks after radiotherapy alone, or was given together with temozolomide cycles in the groups whose treatment included chemotherapy. The approximately 29 treated patients were approximately 62% male and around 40% female, with a mean age of around 40 years. Prior to enrollment, patients had been given standard therapy consisting of radiotherapy alone, temozolomide alone, or radiochemotherapy with temozolomide, with the combination given to most patients. The week-35 safety follow-up took place at visit V12, and the week-47 end of study took place at visit V13. Peripheral blood samples were drawn at six visits, namely V03 (baseline), V05, V07, V10, V12 and V13. Longitudinal TCRB deep sequencing was performed for 20 to 30 treated patients wherever samples were available for exploratory analyses.

Library prep was done by the immunoSEQ multiplex PCR assay. Rearranged TCR beta chain sequences were amplified with the hsTCRB Kit following the manufacturer's protocol. TCRB libraries were sequenced on an Illumina MiSeq. From the authors' description of their analysis: The kit vendor's proprietary platform handled demultiplexing, trimming and gene mapping. TCRdb's version of the immuneACCESS table is confined to in-frame rearrangements and falls short of the full clone set. An unresolved V gene accounts for under half of the shortfall where checked; the remainder is of unknown origin. The V and J calls and the clone size are those of that table, but D and trimming were determined from the DNA. The sample data list some 62,000 clones, and around four fifths of these were observed just once. The top ten clones comprise 3.8% of the sample. Per the publication, the time point label means: week 47, end of study. A 20-mer mutant IDH1 peptide at 300 micrograms in Montanide made up each vaccine dose, which was injected subcutaneously together with topical imiquimod. Patients were given eight vaccinations, in weeks 1, 3, 5, 7, 11, 15, 19 and 23, which matched visits V03 through V10. All donors had newly diagnosed IDH1-mutant astrocytomas of WHO grade 3 or 4 that showed loss of nuclear ATRX. The samples were drawn from NOA16, a multicentre, single-arm, open-label phase I trial in Germany that tested a mutant IDH1 peptide vaccine in humans for the first time. Genomic DNA for TCRB sequencing was isolated from EDTA blood with the DNeasy Blood and Tissue Kit.

Summary of the overall study and its limitations: Immune responses induced by the vaccine were seen in roughly 92% of patients across multiple MHC alleles. Availability determined which PBMC samples were chosen for TCRB deep sequencing. It was noted by the authors that analyses of patient blood samples could not be reproduced owing to sample limitations. No apparent relationship was observed between pseudoprogression and alterations in the top peripheral T cell clonotypes detected by TCRB sequencing.

The rearrangement combines TRBV30 with TRBJ2-1, with a weak D call of TRBD2 (5 bases match). This sample comprised PBMCs, obtained from a glioma patient whose treatment included an IDH1 peptide vaccine. The clonotype was recovered from a man aged 30 to 39 with glioma. Here is the DNA: TGTGCCTGGAGGACCGGGAAATACACCTACAATGAGCAGTTCTTC. Its amino acids are CAWRTGKYTYNEQFF.